This TCR beta chain was found in a study of OX40 agonist ivuxolimab in advanced cancers. Study-level background: Patients were given ivuxolimab, an antibody that agonizes OX40 (CD134). Participants, 65% to 85% male, averaged roughly 59 years of age, ranging from about 20 to 80. Patients undergoing dose escalation presented with hepatocellular carcinoma, melanoma, renal cell or head and neck cancer. Under the entry rules, prior anti-PD-1, anti-PD-L1 or anti-CTLA-4 therapy was allowed, and about 38% had some.

The CDR3 covers 14 residues. Profiled with immunoSEQ multiplex PCR; TCRdb holds only in-frame clones, not every one. The profile covers more than 35,000 clones, with about 81% appearing a single time and around 13% taken by the ten largest. The sequence was obtained from an adult with an advanced solid tumor such as melanoma, head and neck, liver or kidney cancer. The chain employs TRBV12-1 and TRBJ2-1; the D call TRBD2 from the table was never checked on the DNA. TRBV12-1 counts as a pseudogene. The starting material was CD4+ or CD8+ T cells sorted from blood, obtained in a trial of the OX40 agonist ivuxolimab. CDR3 bases: TGTGCCGGGGGGAGGGGAAGCTCCTACAATGAGCAGTTCTTC. The encoded protein is CAGGRGSSYNEQFF.